The source of this TCR beta chain is a study of human T cells and chemical hapten exposure. About the study: Patients, largely female, had alopecia areata, totalis or universalis. Study-level results: PT1 expanded TCR numbers rose with patch test score.

TCRdb independently ran MiXCR on the RACE reads; one entry per CDR3 protein. The profile shows 300,000 to 450,000 distinct CDR3 sequences, approximately 5% of them singletons. Stated time point: pre-sensitization, week 0. Treatment defined: therapeutic diphenylcyclopropenone sensitization with weekly scalp DPC. Phlebotomy was performed prior to application of every patch test. This clonotype was detected many times. Its antigen remains unknown. This sample comprised whole blood, obtained in connection with sensitization to the hapten diphenylcyclopropenone (DPC). This receptor was taken from a woman aged 45-65 years with alopecia areata. Some clones in this sample may be carry-over from other donors' samples.

This CDR3 reads CASSPEKGTLNTEAFF. In DNA form, the CDR3 reads TGTGCCAGCTCACCAGAAAAGGGGACGCTGAACACTGAAGCTTTCTTT. This rearrangement joins TRBV18 to TRBJ1-1, with a possible D match to TRBD1 (5 bases). Germline-derived CDR1 and CDR2 are KGHSH and LQKENI. Deletions cut 2 bases from V and 0 bases from J, with 13 bases between. CDR3 length equals 16 residues.